This TCR beta chain appears in the sequencing data of a study of CD8+ T cells in alopecia areata. The wider study: Dosing with tofacitinib proceeded for 6 to 18 months, followed by 6 months off drug. Study-level points and caveats: Clonality exceeded that of normal scalp in lesional scalp, most notably in alopecia totalis/universalis. Scalp sequencing captures resident alphabeta T cells of normal skin too.

There are 19 residues in the CDR3. The V gene end was trimmed by 0 bases and the J gene end by 2 bases; junction bases not matched to a gene: 10. CDR1 is LGHNA and CDR2 is YSLEER in the germline V gene. Sample treatment: oral pan-JAK inhibitor, 5-10 mg twice daily. On this clone itself: The antigen remains unidentified.

The authors extracted RNA and reverse transcribed it into cDNA as the sequencing template. TCRdb keeps only in-frame clones here, not all; method: immunoSEQ multiplex PCR. The sample carries roughly 230,000 clones, about 40% recorded once. The sequence came from a human donor with alopecia areata. The sample here was CD4+ T cells sorted from blood, taken around week 36, from a patient treated with tofacitinib. This rearrangement joins TRBV4-3 to TRBJ2-6; 7 positions match TRBD1. The CDR3 DNA reads as TGCGCCAGCAGCCAAGATCGAGGGGGCGCGGATCCTGGGGCCAACGTCCTGACTTTC. Protein: CASSQDRGGADPGANVLTF.